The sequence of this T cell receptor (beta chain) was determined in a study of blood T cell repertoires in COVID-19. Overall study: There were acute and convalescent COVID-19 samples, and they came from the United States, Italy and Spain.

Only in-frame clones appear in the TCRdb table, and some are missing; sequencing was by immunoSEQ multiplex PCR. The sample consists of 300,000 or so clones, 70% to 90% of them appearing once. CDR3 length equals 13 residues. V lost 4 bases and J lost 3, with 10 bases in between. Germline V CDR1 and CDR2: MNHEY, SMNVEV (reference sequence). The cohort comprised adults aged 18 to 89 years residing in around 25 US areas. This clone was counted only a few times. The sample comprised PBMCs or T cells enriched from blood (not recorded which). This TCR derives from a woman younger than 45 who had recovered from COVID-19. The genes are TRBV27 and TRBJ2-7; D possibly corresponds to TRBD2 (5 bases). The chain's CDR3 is CASSWQADYEQYF. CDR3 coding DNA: TGTGCCAGCAGTTGGCAAGCGGACTACGAGCAGTACTTC.